The present T cell receptor (beta chain) was sequenced within a study of identical twins. Trimming cost V 3 bases and J 8 bases; bases outside gene matches: 13. The CDR3 runs to 16 residues. MiXCR, run by TCRdb on the 5' RACE reads, gives a single entry per CDR3 protein. The table records some 690,000 distinct CDR3 sequences, about 20% of them present only once. Separately, the same data were catalogued under a study of T cells expressing NK-cell markers. That report notes: About 1.0-7.0% of CD8+ T cells in about six donors belonged to dominant NKG2C+ clonotypes.

The source is a woman aged 18-35 years in good health. The sequenced sample was PBMCs. The V call is TRBV12-3 or TRBV12-4, the J call TRBJ2-1; TRBD2 matches at 7 bases. This chain's CDR3 is CASSLEGGPPWDEQFF. CDR3 in DNA: TGTGCCAGCAGTTTGGAGGGAGGGCCACCTTGGGATGAGCAGTTCTTC.